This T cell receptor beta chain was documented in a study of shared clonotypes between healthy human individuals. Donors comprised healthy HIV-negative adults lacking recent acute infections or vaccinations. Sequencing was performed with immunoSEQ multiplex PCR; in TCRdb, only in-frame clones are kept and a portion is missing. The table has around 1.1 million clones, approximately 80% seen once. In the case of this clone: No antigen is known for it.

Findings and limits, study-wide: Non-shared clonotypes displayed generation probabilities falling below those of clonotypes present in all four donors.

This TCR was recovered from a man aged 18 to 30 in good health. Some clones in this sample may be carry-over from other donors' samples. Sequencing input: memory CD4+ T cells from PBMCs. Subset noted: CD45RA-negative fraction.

CDR3 sequence: CASKQGAGGELFF. In nucleotides, the CDR3 is TGTGCCAGCAAACAGGGGGCCGGCGGGGAGCTGTTTTTT. This chain uses TRBV2 with TRBJ2-2; 9 bases fit TRBD1. This CDR3 has 13 residues. Germline V gives CDR1 SNHLY, CDR2 FYNNEI. Trimming took 7 bases from V and 7 from J; bases not matched to a gene: 4. The variable domain in full, completed from reference TRBV2 and TRBJ2-2, reads EPEVTQTPSHQVTQMGQEVILRCVPISNHLYFYWYRQILGQKVEFLVSFYNNEISEKSEIFDDQFSVERPDGSNFTLKIRSTKLEDSAMYFCASKQGAGGELFFGEGSRLTVL.